The T cell receptor (beta chain) described here comes from a study of T cell changes during pregnancy in multiple sclerosis. Clones were sequenced by immunoSEQ multiplex PCR, and TCRdb holds only the in-frame ones, with some missing. The table lists about 59,000 clones, more than 85% of them singletons. Trimming took off 5 bases at V and 1 base at J, with 10 bases between the two ends. Germline CDR1 LNHDA, CDR2 SQIVND (reference sequence). This CDR3 has 14 residues. The input for sequencing was CD8+ T cells from peripheral blood mononuclear cells, taken in the third trimester of pregnancy. This clonotype originated in a female donor with multiple sclerosis, enrolled in a pregnancy study. The gene calls are TRBV19 and TRBJ2-3, with D unclear. The CDR3 region is CASSLFPGTDTQYF. CDR3 coding DNA: TGTGCCAGTAGTCTTTTCCCCGGCACAGATACGCAGTATTTT.